Below are 27 T cell receptor beta chains sequenced from a single sample in a study of cytomegalovirus exposure and HLA in healthy donors. The PCR made use of 60 Vbeta and 13 Jbeta primers. Method: immunoSEQ multiplex PCR; TCRdb's copy keeps in-frame clones and lacks some. The table records 90,000 to 150,000 clones, 63% of them present only once. Material: PBMCs. All receptors come from a man aged 40-55 years in good health and CMV-seropositive.

This rearrangement joins TRBV29-1 to TRBJ2-3, with D possibly matching TRBD2 (5 bases). The germline V and J ends were trimmed by 4 bases and 4 bases, with 15 bases remaining between them. Germline V gene lookup returns CDR1 SQVTM and CDR2 ANQGSEA. The CDR3 has 14 amino acids. DNA for the CDR3: TGCAGCGTTGCCCCGGCGAGGGTGGCAGATACGCAGTATTTT. Translating gives CSVAPARVADTQYF.

This clone was observed a handful of times. CDR3 nucleotides: TGCAGCGTGAAGGGACAGGGGGCGTCCTACGAGCAGTACTTC. This codes for CSVKGQGASYEQYF. This chain joins TRBV29-1 and TRBJ2-5; 12 nucleotides agree with TRBD1. The J call may not be correct, given that the DNA end is closer to TRBJ2-7. The CDR3 consists of 14 residues. The germline CDR1 and CDR2 sequences are SQVTM and ANQGSEA.

This sequence joins TRBV28 and TRBJ2-7; weak D call: TRBD2 (6 bases). The CDR3 is made up of 18 amino acids. CDR1 and CDR2 from the germline V gene are MDHEN and SYDVKM. V lost 2 bases and J 7 bases, leaving 27 bases between the germline ends. This CDR3 reads CASSLGRYSREAGREQYF. The CDR3 DNA reads as TGTGCCAGCAGTTTAGGCAGGTATTCGAGGGAGGCCGGTCGGGAGCAGTACTTC.

This chain joins TRBV2 and TRBJ2-7; 8 positions agree with TRBD2. The V and J ends lost 5 bases and 1 base, in that order; junction bases with no gene match: 7. Germline V gene sequence: CDR1 SNHLY, CDR2 FYNNEI. The CDR3 loop spans 15 amino acids. CDR3 amino acids: CASSPERGPSYEQYF. CDR3 bases: TGTGCCAGCAGTCCAGAGCGGGGGCCATCCTACGAGCAGTACTTC.

This chain connects TRBV20-1 to TRBJ1-1; TRBD1 agrees at 7 bases. The CDR3 covers 11 residues. CDR1 and CDR2 (germline): DFQATT, SNEGSKA (reference sequence). Trimming removed 5 bases from V and 6 bases from J; junction bases left unmatched: 3. CDR3 sequence: CSAPGQAEAFF. The CDR3 nucleotides are TGCAGTGCTCCAGGACAGGCTGAAGCTTTCTTT.

This clone has just one count. The J gene is TRBJ2-5, the V gene TRBV28; D call uncertain. Germline-derived CDR1 and CDR2 are MDHEN and SYDVKM. The CDR3 is made up of 12 amino acids. Trimming pared 3 bases from V and 4 bases from J, leaving 6 bases between. The CDR3 loop is CASSFVPETQYF. The CDR3 coding sequence is TGTGCCAGCAGTTTCGTCCCAGAGACCCAGTACTTC.

The chain employs TRBV21-1 and TRBJ2-2; TRBD1, the D gene given by the table, was not confirmed from the DNA. TRBV21-1 counts as a pseudogene. The CDR3 loop spans 17 amino acids. The CDR3 loop is CASSKAHETVGRGELFF. The CDR3, as DNA: TGTGCCAGCAGCAAAGCGCATGAGACAGTGGGCCGCGGGGAGCTGTTTTTT.

The CDR3 reads CASSRGTGGWRETQYF. The CDR3 DNA reads as TGCGCCAGCAGCAGGGGGACAGGGGGCTGGAGAGAGACCCAGTACTTC. The chain recombines TRBV5-1 with TRBJ2-5, with 12 bases aligning to TRBD1. Germline loops: CDR1 SGHRS, CDR2 YFSETQ. The CDR3 totals 16 residues. The J segment lost 4 bases and the V segment lost 4 bases, leaving 8 bases of the junction unmatched.

The rearrangement links TRBV14 to TRBJ2-1, with 8 nucleotides matching TRBD2. This CDR3 contains 13 residues. Looked up from germline, CDR1 is SGHDN and CDR2 is FVKESK. V shed 3 bases and J 8 bases; nucleotides not matched to a gene: 3. The CDR3 DNA reads as TGTGCCAGCAGCCACCTAGCGGGTTATGAGCAGTTCTTC. Protein sequence: CASSHLAGYEQFF.

The chain is built from TRBV7-9 and TRBJ2-1; 12 nucleotides align to TRBD2. CDR3 size: 18 residues. Trimming removed 5 bases from V and 0 bases from J; junction bases left unmatched: 8. Germline lookup yields CDR1 SEHNR and CDR2 FQNEAQ (reference sequence). The CDR3 DNA sequence: TGTGCCAGCAGCGCCGGACTAGCGGGGCCACGCTCCTACAATGAGCAGTTCTTC. Protein sequence: CASSAGLAGPRSYNEQFF.

This clone was found a few times. V usage is TRBV5-8 and J usage is TRBJ1-1; D is undetermined. Germline CDR1 is SGHTS and CDR2 is YDEGEE. Trimming removed 6 bases at V and 1 base at J, with 13 bases between. CDR3 length: 14 amino acids. The CDR3 reads CASIKGRANTEAFF. The CDR3 nucleotides are TGTGCCAGCATAAAAGGGAGGGCGAACACTGAAGCTTTCTTT. Filled out from reference TRBV5-8 and TRBJ1-1, the complete variable domain reads EAGVTQSPTHLIKTRGQQATLRCSPISGHTSVYWYQQALGLGLQFLLWYDEGEERNRGNFPPRFSGRQFPNYSSELNVNALELEDSALYLCASIKGRANTEAFFGQGTRLTVV.

This clone came up once. Here the CDR3 DNA reads TGTGCCAGCAGTGAATATGCTAGCGGGAGTTACACCGGGGAGCTGTTTTTT. It codes for CASSEYASGSYTGELFF. The rearrangement joins TRBV25-1 to TRBJ2-2; TRBD2 matches at 10 bases. V shed 0 bases and J 3 bases; nucleotides not matched to a gene: 4. Germline lookup yields CDR1 MGHDK and CDR2 SYGVNS. CDR3 length equals 17 residues.

This chain's CDR3 is CASSYSRGQDNSPLHF. As DNA, the CDR3 is TGTGCCAGCAGTTACTCGAGGGGACAGGATAATTCACCCCTCCACTTT. The rearrangement links TRBV6-5 to TRBJ1-6; 8 nucleotides match TRBD1. Germline assignment: CDR1 MNHEY and CDR2 SVGAGI. The CDR3 is 16 residues long. V lost 0 bases, J lost 5 bases, and 3 bases stayed unmatched.

The chain links TRBV28 to TRBJ1-4, with TRBD1 identical over 9 bases. J lost 5 bases, V lost 3 bases, and 1 base had no gene match. CDR3 size: 14 residues. Germline V gene lookup returns CDR1 MDHEN and CDR2 SYDVKM. CDR3 in DNA: TGTGCCAGCAGTTTGACAGGGGGAAATGAAAAACTGTTTTTT. Protein sequence: CASSLTGGNEKLFF.

This clone is a singleton in its sample. This sequence joins TRBV5-1 and TRBJ2-3, with 8 bases lining up with TRBD2. The CDR3 sequence is 15 residues long. Trimming took 2 bases from V and 1 from J; bases not matched to a gene: 3. Germline V gene sequence: CDR1 SGHRS, CDR2 YFSETQ. The CDR3, as DNA: TGCGCCAGCAGCTTTTTTAGCGGGGGCACAGATACGCAGTATTTT. The encoded protein is CASSFFSGGTDTQYF.

The chain employs TRBV19 and TRBJ2-2; D gene uncertain. The germline V gene encodes CDR1 LNHDA and CDR2 SQIVND (reference sequence). V lost 0 bases, J lost 4 bases, and 15 bases lay in between. The CDR3 consists of 17 residues. In DNA form, the CDR3 reads TGTGCCAGTAGTATAGATCTAGGCAGCATAGGCACCGGGGAGCTGTTTTTT. As protein: CASSIDLGSIGTGELFF.

The V call is TRBV29-1, the J call TRBJ2-2; 9 bases are a match to TRBD1. The CDR3 runs 15 residues. V lost 7 bases and J lost 1; bases outside the gene matches: 7. Germline loops: CDR1 SQVTM, CDR2 ANQGSEA. The CDR3 here is CSAIPGQGNTGELFF. As DNA, the CDR3 is TGCAGCGCAATCCCGGGACAGGGGAACACCGGGGAGCTGTTTTTT.

This chain joins TRBV7-8 and TRBJ2-3; 8 nucleotides agree with TRBD2. Germline CDR1 SGHVS, CDR2 FQNEAQ. The CDR3 is made up of 18 amino acids. The junction had 11 bases not matched to a gene; V was cut back by 3 bases and J by 0 bases. CDR3 residues: CASSFRSPREGSTDTQYF. The CDR3 coding sequence is TGTGCCAGCAGCTTCCGATCCCCTCGGGAGGGAAGCACAGATACGCAGTATTTT.

The J gene is TRBJ1-2, the V gene TRBV6-5; D may be TRBD1 (5 bases). Germline CDR1 is MNHEY and CDR2 is SVGAGI. The V end lost 7 bases, the J end lost 1 base, and 10 bases lay between the germline ends. The length of the CDR3 is 13 residues. The CDR3 DNA sequence: TGTGCCAGCAAGACAGACAGTAACTATGGCTACACCTTC. As protein: CASKTDSNYGYTF.

J is TRBJ2-1 and V is TRBV7-9; D unclear. The V and J ends lost 1 base and 4 bases respectively, with 5 bases between them. The CDR3 has 13 residues. Germline V gene lookup returns CDR1 SEHNR and CDR2 FQNEAQ (reference sequence). The CDR3 nucleotides read TGTGCCAGCAGCTTAGTCGGTTACAATGAGCAGTTCTTC. Translation: CASSLVGYNEQFF.

CDR3 residues: CASKLPNQETQYF. As DNA, the CDR3 is TGTGCCAGTAAACTCCCGAATCAAGAGACCCAGTACTTC. The rearrangement joins TRBV19 to TRBJ2-5; D not resolved. Germline CDR1 LNHDA, CDR2 SQIVND (reference sequence). The V end lost 7 bases, the J end lost 2 bases, and 11 bases lay between the germline ends. This CDR3 has 13 amino acids. Based on the CDR3 plus reference TRBV19 and TRBJ2-5, the full variable domain is DGGITQSPKYLFRKEGQNVTLSCEQNLNHDAMYWYRQDPGQGLRLIYYSQIVNDFQKGDIAEGYSVSREKKESFPLTVTSAQKNPTAFYLCASKLPNQETQYFGPGTRLLVL.

This clone has just a few counts. This chain links TRBV5-1 with TRBJ2-1; 8 bases line up with TRBD1. The junction had 4 bases not matched to a gene; V was cut back by 4 bases and J by 4 bases. The germline V gene encodes CDR1 SGHRS and CDR2 YFSETQ. The CDR3 is 14 residues long. DNA for the CDR3: TGCGCCAGCAGCCCGGGACAGGAGTACAATGAGCAGTTCTTC. It specifies CASSPGQEYNEQFF.

This clone was seen a few times. The chain links TRBV7-7 to TRBJ2-5, with 10 bases fitting TRBD2. The CDR3 length is 16 residues. J lost 4 bases, V lost 5 bases, and 10 bases had no gene match. CDR1 and CDR2 (germline): SSHAT, FNYEAQ (reference sequence). CDR3 nucleotides: TGTGCCAGCAGCATAGGGCTAGCGGGGGTAAGAGAGACCCAGTACTTC. Translating gives CASSIGLAGVRETQYF.

This clone was observed a handful of times. The chain carries TRBV29-1 and TRBJ1-3; weak D call: TRBD1 (5 bases). This CDR3 region has 14 residues. CDR1 and CDR2 (germline): SQVTM, ANQGSEA. Trimming removed 6 bases from V and 0 bases from J, with 12 bases in between. The CDR3 loop is CSVGTPSSGNTIYF. DNA for the CDR3: TGCAGCGTAGGGACTCCCAGCTCTGGAAACACCATATATTTT. Combining the CDR3 with reference TRBV29-1 and TRBJ1-3 gives the whole variable domain SAVISQKPSRDICQRGTSLTIQCQVDSQVTMMFWYRQQPGQSLTLIATANQGSEATYESGFVIDKFPISRPNLTFSTLTVSNMSPEDSSIYLCSVGTPSSGNTIYFGEGSWLTVV.

This clone was observed a handful of times. This chain connects TRBV19 to TRBJ1-5; 7 nucleotides match TRBD1. The germline V gene has CDR1 LNHDA and CDR2 SQIVND (reference sequence). The CDR3 sequence is 13 residues long. V shed 7 bases, J shed 7 bases, and the junction held 7 bases outside the gene matches. The DNA of the CDR3 is TGTGCCAGTACCGCGACAGGGTCACAGCCCCAGCATTTT. It yields the protein CASTATGSQPQHF.

V usage is TRBV9 and J usage is TRBJ2-1; D perhaps matches TRBD2 (6 bases). This CDR3 region has 15 residues. Trimming took off 4 bases at V and 3 bases at J, with 14 bases between the two ends. Germline loops: CDR1 SGDLS, CDR2 YYNGEE. The CDR3 DNA reads as TGTGCCAGCAGCCCCCTTTCTAGCGACTACAATGAGCAGTTCTTC. This gives the protein CASSPLSSDYNEQFF.

This clone was observed a handful of times. This chain joins TRBV18 and TRBJ1-4, with 9 bases identical to TRBD1. The trim removed 4 bases at V and 3 bases at J, leaving 0 bases unmatched. The CDR3 runs to 14 residues. CDR1 KGHSH and CDR2 LQKENI come from the germline V gene. The CDR3 sequence: CASSRDRANEKLFF. CDR3 bases: TGTGCCAGCTCACGGGACAGGGCTAATGAAAAACTGTTTTTT.